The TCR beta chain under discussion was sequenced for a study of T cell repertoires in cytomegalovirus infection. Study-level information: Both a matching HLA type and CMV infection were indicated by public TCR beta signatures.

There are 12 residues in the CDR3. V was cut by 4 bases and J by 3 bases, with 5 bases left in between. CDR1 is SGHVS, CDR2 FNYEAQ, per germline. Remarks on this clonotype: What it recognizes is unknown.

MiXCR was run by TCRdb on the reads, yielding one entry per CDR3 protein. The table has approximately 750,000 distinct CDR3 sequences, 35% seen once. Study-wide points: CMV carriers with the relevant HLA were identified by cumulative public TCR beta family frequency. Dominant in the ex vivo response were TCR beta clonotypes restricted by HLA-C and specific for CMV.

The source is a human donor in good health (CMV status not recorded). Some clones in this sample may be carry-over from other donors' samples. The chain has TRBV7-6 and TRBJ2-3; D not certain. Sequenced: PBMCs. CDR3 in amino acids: CASSYETDTQYF. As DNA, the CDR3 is TGTGCCAGCAGCTACGAGACAGATACGCAGTATTTT.